This T cell receptor (beta chain) emerged from a study of blood T cells in healthy people across ages. The CDR3 extends over 13 amino acids. Per the germline V gene, CDR1 is DFQATT and CDR2 is SNEGSKA (reference sequence). Extraction of total RNA produced a minimum of 5 micrograms from each sample. Study-level findings and limits: Conclusively comparing naive with antigen-experienced cells was impossible with unsorted PBMCs.

With respect to this clonotype: Its cognate antigen is unknown.

Sample-barcoded 5' priming and a J-beta primer mix drove a second PCR of 7 to 11 cycles. TCRdb recomputed calls from the 5' RACE reads with MiXCR, one row per CDR3 protein. Here the sample spans fewer than 700,000 distinct CDR3 sequences, around two fifths being singletons. Specimen: blood. J is TRBJ2-1 and V is TRBV20-1; a possible D gene is TRBD2 (5 bases). The sequence was obtained from a man of 80 years or more in good health. This CDR3 reads CRPTGSPYNEQFF. The CDR3 DNA is TGCAGACCTACGGGGAGCCCCTACAATGAGCAGTTCTTC.